This TCR beta chain comes out of a study of CD8+CD57+ T cells in acquired aplastic anemia. At the level of the study: Sorted CD4+ and CD8+ cell DNA averaged roughly 3.2 ug.

Broader study findings: For CD8+ Simpson's diversity, patients and controls showed no significant difference. The number of CD8+ CDR3 sequences shared by patients and controls was approximately 30.

The V segment lost 5 bases and the J segment 3 bases; nucleotides outside the gene matches: 11. This CDR3 is built from 16 residues. CDR1 LGHNA and CDR2 YNFKEQ come from the germline V gene. Sequenced patients had shown CD8+CD57+ cell expansion by flow cytometry. Each patient gave a blood sample that was collected before any therapy had been received. TCR beta VDJ combinations and CDR3 sequences were profiled from genomic DNA. Via MiXCR, TCRdb re-called the reads, giving one row per CDR3 protein. The top ten hold about 60% of the sample, which has roughly 200,000 distinct CDR3 sequences, 65% seen once. In regard to this clonotype: Its antigen is as yet unknown.

This sequence joins TRBV4-2 and TRBJ2-7, with 9 bases matching TRBD1. The receptor was derived from a human donor with aplastic anemia. The specimen sequenced was sorted CD4+, CD8+, or CD8+CD57+ T cells (not recorded which) from PBMCs. Written as DNA, the CDR3 is TGTGCCAGCAGCACCGCTAACAGGGGGCGATTCTACGAGCAGTACTTC. Residues: CASSTANRGRFYEQYF.